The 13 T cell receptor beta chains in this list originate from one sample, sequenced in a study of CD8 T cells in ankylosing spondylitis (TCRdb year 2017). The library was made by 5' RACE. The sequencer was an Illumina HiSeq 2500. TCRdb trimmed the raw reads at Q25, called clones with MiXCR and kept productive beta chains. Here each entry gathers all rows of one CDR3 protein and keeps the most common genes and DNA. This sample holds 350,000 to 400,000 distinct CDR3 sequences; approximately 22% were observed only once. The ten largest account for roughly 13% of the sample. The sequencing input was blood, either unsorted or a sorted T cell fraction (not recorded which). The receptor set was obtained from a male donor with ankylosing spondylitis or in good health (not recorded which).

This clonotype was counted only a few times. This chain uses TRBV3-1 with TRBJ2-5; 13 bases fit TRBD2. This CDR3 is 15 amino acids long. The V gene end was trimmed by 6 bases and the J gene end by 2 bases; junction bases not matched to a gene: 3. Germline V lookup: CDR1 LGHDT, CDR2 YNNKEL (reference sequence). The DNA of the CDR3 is TGTGCCAGCAGGCCGACTAGCGGGGGGCAAGAGACCCAGTACTTC. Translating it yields CASRPTSGGQETQYF.

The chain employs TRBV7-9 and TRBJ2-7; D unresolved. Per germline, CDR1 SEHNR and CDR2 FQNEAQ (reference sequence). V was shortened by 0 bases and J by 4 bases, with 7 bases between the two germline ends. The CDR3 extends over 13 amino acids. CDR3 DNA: TGTGCCAGCAGCTTAGCCGGGTATTACGAGCAGTACTTC. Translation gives CASSLAGYYEQYF.

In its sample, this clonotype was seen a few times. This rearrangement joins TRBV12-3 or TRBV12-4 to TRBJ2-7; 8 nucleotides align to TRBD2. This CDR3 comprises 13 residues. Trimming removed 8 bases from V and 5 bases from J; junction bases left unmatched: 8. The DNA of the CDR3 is TGTGCCAGCGGGGGTTTAGCGGGGAACGAGCAGTACTTC. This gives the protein CASGGLAGNEQYF.

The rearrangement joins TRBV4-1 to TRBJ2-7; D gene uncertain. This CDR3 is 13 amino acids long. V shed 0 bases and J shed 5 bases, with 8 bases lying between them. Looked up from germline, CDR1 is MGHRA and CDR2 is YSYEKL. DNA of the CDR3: TGCGCCAGCAGCCAAGATCTTCGGAACGAGCAGTACTTC. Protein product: CASSQDLRNEQYF.

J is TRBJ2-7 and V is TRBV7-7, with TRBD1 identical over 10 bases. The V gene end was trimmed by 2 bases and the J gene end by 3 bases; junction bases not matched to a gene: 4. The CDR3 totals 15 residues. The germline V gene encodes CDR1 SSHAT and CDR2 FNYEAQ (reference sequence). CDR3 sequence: CASSLHWDRGYEQYF. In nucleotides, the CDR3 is TGTGCCAGCAGCTTACATTGGGACAGGGGCTACGAGCAGTACTTC.

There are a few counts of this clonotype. The CDR3 coding sequence is TGTGCCAGCAGTTTATCGGACAGTCCCTACGAGCAGTACTTC. It specifies CASSLSDSPYEQYF. The gene calls are TRBV28 and TRBJ2-7; tentatively, D is TRBD1 (6 bases). The CDR3 runs to 14 residues. Deletions cut 1 base from V and 2 bases from J, with 9 bases between. Germline lookup yields CDR1 MDHEN and CDR2 SYDVKM.

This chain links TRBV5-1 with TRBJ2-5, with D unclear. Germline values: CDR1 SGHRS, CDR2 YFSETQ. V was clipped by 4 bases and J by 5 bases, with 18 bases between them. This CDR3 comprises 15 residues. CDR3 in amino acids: CASSGNSDSGETQYF. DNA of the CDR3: TGCGCCAGCAGCGGGAACAGCGACTCCGGGGAGACCCAGTACTTC.

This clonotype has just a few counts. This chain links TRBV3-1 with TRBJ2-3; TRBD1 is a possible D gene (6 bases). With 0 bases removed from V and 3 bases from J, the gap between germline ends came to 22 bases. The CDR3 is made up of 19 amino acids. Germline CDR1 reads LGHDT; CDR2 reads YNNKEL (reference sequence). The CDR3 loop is CASSQEDKAGAGETDTQYF. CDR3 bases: TGTGCCAGCAGCCAAGAAGATAAGGCAGGGGCTGGGGAGACAGATACGCAGTATTTT.

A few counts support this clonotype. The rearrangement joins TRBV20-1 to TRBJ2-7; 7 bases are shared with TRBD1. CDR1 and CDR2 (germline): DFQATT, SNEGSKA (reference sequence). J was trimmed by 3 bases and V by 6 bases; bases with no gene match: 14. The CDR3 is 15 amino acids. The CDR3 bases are TGCAGTGCAAGAACCATGACAGGGCCCCTCTACGAGCAGTACTTC. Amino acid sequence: CSARTMTGPLYEQYF.

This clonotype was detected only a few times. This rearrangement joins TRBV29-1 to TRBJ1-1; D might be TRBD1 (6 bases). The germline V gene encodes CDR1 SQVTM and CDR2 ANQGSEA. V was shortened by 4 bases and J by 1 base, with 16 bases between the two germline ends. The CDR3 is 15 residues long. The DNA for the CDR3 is TGCAGCGTTGTTATGACAGGATGGAGGAACACTGAAGCTTTCTTT. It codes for CSVVMTGWRNTEAFF.

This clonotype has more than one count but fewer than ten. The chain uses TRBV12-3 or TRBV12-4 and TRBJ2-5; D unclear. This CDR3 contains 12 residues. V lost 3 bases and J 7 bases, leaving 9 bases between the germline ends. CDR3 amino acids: CASSFPHGTQYF. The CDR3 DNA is TGTGCCAGCAGTTTCCCCCACGGGACCCAGTACTTC.

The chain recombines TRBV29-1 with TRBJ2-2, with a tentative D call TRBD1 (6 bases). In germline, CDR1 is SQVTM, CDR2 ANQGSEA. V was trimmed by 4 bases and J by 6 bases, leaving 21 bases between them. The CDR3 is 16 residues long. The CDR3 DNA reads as TGCAGCGTTGCCTATTCCCCAAATACAGGGTCCGGGGAGCTGTTTTTT. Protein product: CSVAYSPNTGSGELFF.

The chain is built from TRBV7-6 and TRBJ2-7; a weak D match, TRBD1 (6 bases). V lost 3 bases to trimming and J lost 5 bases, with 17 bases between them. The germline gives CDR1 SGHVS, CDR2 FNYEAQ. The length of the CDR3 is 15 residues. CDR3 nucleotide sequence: TGTGCCAGCAGCTTTGGAGGACAGCTTACCCACGAGCAGTACTTC. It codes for CASSFGGQLTHEQYF.